The 5 T cell receptor beta chains below come from one sample, sequenced in a study of blood T cell repertoires in COVID-19. The assay was immunoSEQ multiplex PCR, and TCRdb's table has in-frame clones only and misses some. This sample has approximately 41,000 clones; around 89% occur once, and the top ten carry about 4.8%. Sequenced sample: peripheral blood. The receptors stem from a human donor in a cohort sampled during active COVID-19.

J is TRBJ1-6 and V is TRBV28; 11 bases map to TRBD1. The J segment lost 11 bases and the V segment lost 10 bases, leaving 10 bases of the junction unmatched. Germline V gives CDR1 MDHEN, CDR2 SYDVKM. This CDR3 contains 14 residues. The CDR3 region is CATLRGTGGTPLHF. CDR3 bases: TGTGCCACCCTAAGGGGGACAGGGGGTACACCCCTCCACTTT. Combining the CDR3 with reference TRBV28 and TRBJ1-6 gives the whole variable domain DVKVTQSSRYLVKRTGEKVFLECVQDMDHENMFWYRQDPGLGLRLIYFSYDVKMKEKGDIPEGYSVSREKKERFSLILESASTNQTSMYLCATLRGTGGTPLHFGNGTRLTVT.

The V and J genes are TRBV30 and TRBJ1-1; D is uncertain. V was shortened by 3 bases and J by 4 bases, with 6 bases between the two germline ends. The CDR3 consists of 11 residues. The germline CDR1 and CDR2 sequences are GTSNPN and SVGIG (reference sequence). DNA for the CDR3: TGTGCCTGGAGAAGCGGCACTGAAGCTTTCTTT. This encodes CAWRSGTEAFF.

This chain joins TRBV4-2 and TRBJ1-1; 9 nucleotides match TRBD1. The germline V gene has CDR1 LGHNA and CDR2 YNFKEQ. The CDR3 has 17 residues. J gave up 6 bases and V 8 bases, and 19 bases lay outside the gene matches. Here the CDR3 DNA reads TGTGCCAGCCTGGATGGGACAGGGCGGACAACCGGGCCTGAAGCTTTCTTT. Its translation: CASLDGTGRTTGPEAFF.

The genes are TRBV19 and TRBJ2-1, with 9 bases matching TRBD2. Germline CDR1 LNHDA, CDR2 SQIVND (reference sequence). V lost 5 bases to trimming and J lost 0 bases; unmatched junction nucleotides: 8. The CDR3 length is 17 residues. CDR3 sequence: CASSSRLAASSYNEQFF. CDR3 DNA sequence: TGTGCCAGTAGTTCGCGACTAGCGGCTAGCTCCTACAATGAGCAGTTCTTC.

The chain joins TRBV7-5 to TRBJ1-2; no check of the table's D call, TRBD1, against the DNA was made. TRBV7-5 is a pseudogene locus. The CDR3 runs to 15 residues. The CDR3 here is CVRSKNRGQVVGYTF. The CDR3 DNA sequence: TGTGTCAGAAGCAAAAACAGGGGGCAGGTGGTTGGCTACACCTTC.